One and the same sample provided the 25 T cell receptor beta chains below, sequenced in a study of regulatory dendritic cells for organ transplantation. Using immunoSEQ multiplex PCR, the repertoire was profiled, and TCRdb retains in-frame clones only, with some absent. Counted here are some 29,000 clones, nearly 80% occurring once; the ten biggest clones make up 2% to 2.5%. The sequencing input was memory CD4+ T cells from blood. As for subset: CD45RO+ memory T cells. The receptor source for this set is a human donor in good health.

The rearrangement links TRBV6-1 to TRBJ1-2; D is perhaps TRBD1 (5 bases). The V gene lost 3 bases and the J gene lost 8 bases, with 19 bases spanning the gap. Germline assignment: CDR1 MNHNS and CDR2 SASEGT. The CDR3 loop spans 15 amino acids. The CDR3 sequence is CASSEGTAKGFGYTF. CDR3 sequence (DNA): TGTGCCAGCAGTGAGGGGACTGCAAAGGGCTTCGGCTACACCTTC.

In this sample, this clone turned up once. The chain employs TRBV6-6 and TRBJ2-7; D is unclear. CDR3 length: 13 residues. Trimming stripped 6 bases from V and 2 bases from J, with 11 bases between. Germline V lookup: CDR1 MNHNY, CDR2 SVGAGI (reference sequence). In DNA form, the CDR3 reads TGTGCCAGCAGGCAGACTCAAGCCTACGAGCAGTACTTC. It translates to CASRQTQAYEQYF.

The J gene is TRBJ1-1, the V gene TRBV7-2; D not certain. The germline CDR1 and CDR2 sequences are SGHTA and FQGNSA. The V end lost 1 base, the J end lost 8 bases, and 11 bases lay between the germline ends. The CDR3 has 13 residues. The CDR3 bases are TGTGCCAGCAGCTTAGATCTAGCCGAAGAAGCTTTCTTT. Encoded protein: CASSLDLAEEAFF.

This clone was counted once. The CDR3 reads CASSRARSNTEAFF. The CDR3 coding sequence is TGCGCCAGCAGCCGAGCCCGAAGCAACACTGAAGCTTTCTTT. The rearrangement links TRBV5-1 to TRBJ1-1; D is ambiguous. The CDR3 contains 14 residues. Trimming stripped 4 bases from V and 2 bases from J, with 12 bases between. From germline, CDR1 is SGHRS and CDR2 YFSETQ. Full variable domain (remainder filled in from reference TRBV5-1 and TRBJ1-1): KAGVTQTPRYLIKTRGQQVTLSCSPISGHRSVSWYQQTPGQGLQFLFEYFSETQRNKGNFPGRFSGRQFSNSRSEMNVSTLELGDSALYLCASSRARSNTEAFFGQGTRLTVV.

V is TRBV4-3 and J is TRBJ1-2; 7 bases are a match to TRBD1. Germline assignment: CDR1 LGHNA and CDR2 YSLEER. J was trimmed by 7 bases and V by 5 bases; bases with no gene match: 13. The CDR3 extends over 15 amino acids. CDR3 nucleotide sequence: TGCGCCAGCAGCTACCTGACAGGGATGGTTAGTGGCTACACCTTC. Translated, it gives CASSYLTGMVSGYTF.

This chain joins TRBV7-9 and TRBJ2-1; no definite D call. V lost 3 bases and J lost 8, with 17 bases in between. Germline lookup yields CDR1 SEHNR and CDR2 FQNEAQ (reference sequence). There are 15 residues in the CDR3. In DNA, the CDR3 is TGTGCCAGCAGCTTGCCCCGCGACATTAAGGATGAGCAGTTCTTC. It encodes CASSLPRDIKDEQFF.

J is TRBJ2-3 and V is TRBV7-3; perhaps TRBD1 as D (8 bases). V gave up 5 bases and J gave up 5 bases, with 20 bases separating them. Germline V gene lookup returns CDR1 SGHTA and CDR2 FQGTGA. The CDR3 spans 16 residues. The CDR3 DNA is TGTGCCAGCAGCCCTAACGCAGGGGGCGGGGGAGATACGCAGTATTTT. Its translation is CASSPNAGGGGDTQYF.

Comment on this clone: Sequence at one end of the junction differs from germline and may be a read error. The rearrangement joins TRBV7-7 to TRBJ2-3; D call uncertain. The germline gives CDR1 SSHAT, CDR2 FNYEAQ (reference sequence). CDR3 length: 15 residues. The CDR3 sequence is CASSLDAASTDTQYF. Here the CDR3 DNA reads TGTGCTAGCAGCTTAGACGCCGCTAGCACAGATACGCAGTATTTT.

The chain combines TRBV14 with TRBJ2-7; D not certain. The CDR3 has 14 amino acids. Germline V lookup: CDR1 SGHDN, CDR2 FVKESK. V shed 1 base and J shed 2 bases, with 9 bases lying between them. The CDR3 spells CASSQGRPTYEQYF. The CDR3 bases are TGTGCCAGCAGCCAAGGGCGCCCCACCTACGAGCAGTACTTC.

The chain recombines TRBV9 with TRBJ1-6; the D is unclear. The CDR3 length is 14 residues. Trimming took 2 bases from V and 9 from J, leaving 12 bases between them. Germline values: CDR1 SGDLS, CDR2 YYNGEE. The CDR3 sequence is CASSVDLNPSPLHF. Written as DNA, the CDR3 is TGTGCCAGCAGCGTGGACCTAAACCCTTCACCCCTCCACTTT.

V and J are TRBV4-1 and TRBJ2-1; a weak D match, TRBD2 (6 bases). This CDR3 is built from 14 residues. Germline V gives CDR1 MGHRA, CDR2 YSYEKL. The germline V and J ends were trimmed by 2 bases and 6 bases, with 11 bases remaining between them. The CDR3 DNA is TGCGCCAGCAGCCAACCGACTAGTGGCAATGAGCAGTTCTTC. As protein: CASSQPTSGNEQFF.

The gene calls are TRBV4-3 and TRBJ2-4; 7 nucleotides align to TRBD2. Germline V gene sequence: CDR1 LGHNA, CDR2 YSLEER. The trim removed 0 bases at V and 8 bases at J, leaving 10 bases unmatched. The CDR3 has 16 amino acids. CDR3: CASSQEWGGGSDIQYF. The CDR3 DNA sequence: TGCGCCAGCAGCCAAGAATGGGGTGGCGGGAGTGACATTCAGTACTTC.

This clone was found once. This chain uses TRBV6-6 with TRBJ1-2, with D unresolved. Germline CDR1 and CDR2: MNHNY and SVGAGI (reference sequence). Trimming took off 5 bases at V and 1 base at J, with 11 bases between the two ends. CDR3 length equals 14 residues. In DNA, the CDR3 is TGTGCCAGCAGTCCTTACGCGGGTAACTATGGCTACACCTTC. Translating it yields CASSPYAGNYGYTF.

The J gene is TRBJ1-2, the V gene TRBV5-8; unclear D gene. The CDR3 runs 15 residues. The V end lost 4 bases, the J end lost 8 bases, and 21 bases lay between the germline ends. Germline CDR1 is SGHTS and CDR2 is YDEGEE. This chain's CDR3 is CASSPRVIPLEGYTF. The CDR3, as DNA: TGTGCCAGCAGCCCAAGGGTTATTCCTCTCGAAGGCTACACCTTC.

This clone was counted once. CDR3 sequence (DNA): TGTGCCAGCAGCCCCGGGACTCCTAGAAACACAGATACGCAGTATTTT. Amino acids: CASSPGTPRNTDTQYF. The chain combines TRBV7-2 with TRBJ2-3; weak D call: TRBD2 (6 bases). V was pared by 5 bases and J by 2 bases, with 17 bases between. Germline V gene sequence: CDR1 SGHTA, CDR2 FQGNSA. This CDR3 has 16 residues.

J is TRBJ2-3 and V is TRBV10-1; D call uncertain. The CDR3 covers 14 residues. CDR1 and CDR2 (germline): WNHNN, SYGVQD (reference sequence). Trimming removed 0 bases from V and 2 bases from J, with 6 bases in between. CDR3 nucleotides: TGCGCCAGCAGTGAGTCGGGGTCCACAGATACGCAGTATTTT. It encodes CASSESGSTDTQYF.

The table lists this clone with a few counts. The chain joins TRBV9 to TRBJ2-1, with TRBD1 as a possible D gene (5 bases). In germline, CDR1 is SGDLS, CDR2 YYNGEE. CDR3 length equals 12 residues. V gave up 1 base and J gave up 8 bases, with 7 bases separating them. The CDR3 here is CASSVSGYEQFF. The DNA for the CDR3 is TGTGCCAGCAGCGTATCAGGGTATGAGCAGTTCTTC.

CDR3 amino acids: CASTPRGLLVYEQYF. The CDR3 DNA follows: TGTGCCAGCACCCCAAGAGGGCTGCTAGTCTACGAGCAGTACTTC. V is TRBV21-1 and J is TRBJ2-7; the table names TRBD2, a call not compared with the DNA. TRBV21-1 is a pseudogene locus. The CDR3 is made up of 15 amino acids.

This clone was detected only a few times. V usage is TRBV18 and J usage is TRBJ1-6, with TRBD1 matching 10 bases. The CDR3 spans 14 residues. Germline values: CDR1 KGHSH, CDR2 LQKENI. With V trimmed by 3 bases and J by 9 bases, 2 bases remained unmatched. Here the CDR3 reads CASSPGQGISPLHF. CDR3 nucleotide sequence: TGTGCCAGCTCACCGGGACAGGGGATTTCACCCCTCCACTTT.

V usage is TRBV10-3 and J usage is TRBJ1-3; D is perhaps TRBD1 (5 bases). This CDR3 is built from 14 residues. With 1 base removed from V and 2 bases from J, the gap between germline ends came to 6 bases. Germline values: CDR1 ENHRY, CDR2 SYGVKD. The CDR3 DNA follows: TGTGCCATCAGTGAGTTGACAGCTGGAAACACCATATATTTT. Translating gives CAISELTAGNTIYF.

The CDR3: CASSSPTGYNEKLFF. The CDR3 DNA follows: TGTGCCAGCAGTTCCCCCACAGGCTATAATGAAAAACTGTTTTTT. The rearrangement links TRBV28 to TRBJ1-4, with D tentatively TRBD1 (5 bases). From germline, CDR1 is MDHEN and CDR2 SYDVKM. The CDR3 is 15 residues long. V dropped 4 bases and J dropped 4 bases, with 13 bases sitting between them. The variable domain in full, completed from reference TRBV28 and TRBJ1-4, reads DVKVTQSSRYLVKRTGEKVFLECVQDMDHENMFWYRQDPGLGLRLIYFSYDVKMKEKGDIPEGYSVSREKKERFSLILESASTNQTSMYLCASSSPTGYNEKLFFGSGTQLSVL.

The V gene is TRBV7-9, the J gene TRBJ1-1, with D maybe TRBD1 (6 bases). This CDR3 comprises 13 residues. Germline-derived CDR1 and CDR2 are SEHNR and FQNEAQ (reference sequence). The V gene lost 3 bases and the J gene lost 7 bases, with 12 bases spanning the gap. The CDR3 protein is CASSFGQSDEAFF. CDR3 nucleotides: TGTGCCAGCAGCTTCGGACAGTCCGATGAAGCTTTCTTT.

The genes are TRBV10-1 and TRBJ2-7; 9 bases map to TRBD1. Looked up from germline, CDR1 is WNHNN and CDR2 is SYGVQD (reference sequence). The V segment lost 7 bases and the J segment 3 bases; nucleotides outside the gene matches: 10. This CDR3 spans 15 amino acids. The CDR3 DNA reads TGCGCCAGCATCAGCCCGGGACAGGGATACTACGAGCAGTACTTC. It codes for CASISPGQGYYEQYF.

This chain links TRBV6-5 with TRBJ1-5; D ambiguous. CDR1 and CDR2 (germline): MNHEY, SVGAGI. Trimming stripped 5 bases from V and 4 bases from J, with 6 bases between. The CDR3 covers 12 residues. The CDR3 spells CASSNPNQPQHF. The DNA for the CDR3 is TGTGCCAGCAGTAATCCGAATCAGCCCCAGCATTTT.

Only one count was recorded for this clone. The chain links TRBV6-5 to TRBJ1-4; tentative D call: TRBD1 (5 bases). The germline gives CDR1 MNHEY, CDR2 SVGAGI. Between the trimmed V and J ends, which lost 2 bases and 12 bases, there was a span of 13 bases. There are 13 residues in the CDR3. The CDR3 loop is CASSYDTRAELFF. The CDR3 nucleotides are TGTGCCAGCAGTTACGATACCAGGGCAGAACTGTTTTTT.